This T cell receptor beta chain was retrieved from a study of cytomegalovirus exposure and HLA in healthy donors. The study's findings and limits: For most TCR beta V segments, an earlier analysis put the productive rate at about 87% or about 30% of the time. In the analysis, some V segments, TRBV6-2 and TRBV6-3 included, were excluded as indistinguishable. A classifier reportedly called cytomegalovirus status with high sensitivity and specificity.

It was with 60 Vbeta and 13 Jbeta primers that the PCR ran. Produced via immunoSEQ multiplex PCR; TCRdb's table is partial and in-frame only. The repertoire has 170,000 or so clones, less than 80% of them found once; the top ten carry approximately 0.7%. Trimming at V came to 1 base and at J to 5 bases, leaving 5 bases not matched to a gene. CDR3 length equals 15 residues. Germline assignment: CDR1 SGHAT and CDR2 FQNNGV. About this clone: Antigen: not known.

The sequenced sample consisted of PBMCs. The source of this sequence is a woman between 40 and 55 years old in good health and CMV-seronegative. J is TRBJ2-1 and V is TRBV11-2; 7 nucleotides line up with TRBD2. As DNA, the CDR3 is TGTGCCAGCAGCTTAGGGGCTAGCGGTAACAATGAGCAGTTCTTC. It specifies CASSLGASGNNEQFF.